The rows below give T cell receptor beta chains drawn from one sample of a study of T-cell memory formation after mild COVID-19. In TCRdb, the 5' RACE reads were re-called with MiXCR into one record per CDR3 protein. The profile shows approximately 180,000 distinct CDR3 sequences, 16% of them singletons. The specimen was PBMCs or a T cell subset sorted from them (not recorded which). Receptors originate from an adult woman who had mild COVID-19 (a few samples of this study predate the infection). Cell type and time point are not known. The CDR3 runs from the conserved cysteine through the conserved F or W. A D gene is named only where the DNA matches it firmly. A clone size is listed for some rows: how often the clone was seen (once, few, many), or a class if it is expanded.

J gene,D gene,CDR3 length,V gene,clone size,CDR3 protein,CDR3 DNA
TRBJ1-2,.,13,TRBV30,.,CAWRKTGAHGYTF,TGTGCCTGGAGGAAGACCGGGGCCCATGGCTACACCTTC
TRBJ2-2,.,16,TRBV7-2,few,CASSLAGSQNTGELFF,TGTGCCAGCAGCTTAGCGGGGAGCCAGAACACCGGGGAGCTGTTTTTT
TRBJ2-1,.,17,TRBV21-1,few,CASSTTSGRVPRTRQFF,TGTGCCAGCAGCACGACTAGCGGGAGGGTCCCCCGCACTCGGCAGTTCTTC
TRBJ2-5,.,12,TRBV18,.,CASSPGQETQYF,TGTGCCAGCTCACCCGGTCAAGAGACCCAGTACTTC
TRBJ1-2,.,13,TRBV10-3,few,CAISDGQGYGYTF,TGTGCCATCAGTGACGGGCAGGGGTATGGCTACACCTTC
TRBJ2-7,TRBD1,15,TRBV6-5,many,CASSPAGTGVHEQYF,TGTGCCAGCAGTCCCGCAGGGACAGGGGTCCACGAGCAGTACTTC
TRBJ2-7,.,16,TRBV11-2,few,CASSPDFGGRSYEQYF,TGTGCCAGCAGCCCAGACTTCGGGGGGCGCTCCTACGAGCAGTACTTC
TRBJ2-7,.,12,TRBV12-3/TRBV12-4,.,CASSFYRDEQYF,TGTGCCAGCAGTTTTTACCGGGACGAGCAGTACTTC
TRBJ1-2,.,12,TRBV5-1,once,CASSLGQNGYTF,TGCGCCAGCAGCTTGGGGCAGAATGGCTACACCTTC
TRBJ1-2,TRBD1,14,TRBV29-1,.,CSVAGTALGYGYTF,TGCAGCGTCGCAGGGACAGCCCTAGGCTATGGCTACACCTTC
TRBJ2-4,TRBD2,16,TRBV14,few,CASSRSTSGSVNIQYF,TGTGCCAGCAGCCGATCGACTAGCGGGAGTGTAAACATTCAGTACTTC
TRBJ1-1,TRBD1,15,TRBV6-1,few,CASSAGGQGSTEAFF,TGTGCCAGCAGTGCTGGCGGACAGGGGTCCACTGAAGCTTTCTTT
TRBJ2-2,TRBD2,19,TRBV7-8,.,CASSLGRVSGRAGAGELFF,TGTGCCAGCAGCTTAGGGCGCGTTAGCGGGAGGGCCGGGGCCGGGGAGCTGTTTTTT
TRBJ2-1,.,12,TRBV7-2,.,CASSSGTPLQFF,TGTGCCAGCAGCTCCGGGACCCCCCTACAGTTCTTC
TRBJ2-3,.,11,TRBV12-3/TRBV12-4,many,CASSRTDTQYF,TGTGCCAGCAGTAGAACAGATACGCAGTATTTT
TRBJ2-7,TRBD2,15,TRBV10-3,.,CAISEGVRLASEQYF,TGTGCCATCAGTGAAGGAGTGAGACTAGCATCCGAGCAGTACTTC
TRBJ2-5,.,13,TRBV12-3/TRBV12-4,many,CASSLWGMKTQYF,TGTGCCAGCAGTTTATGGGGGATGAAGACCCAGTACTTC
TRBJ2-7,TRBD1,18,TRBV5-1,few,CASSPTGNNYVRSYEQYF,TGCGCCAGCAGCCCGACAGGGAACAACTACGTCCGATCCTACGAGCAGTACTTC
TRBJ2-5,TRBD2,16,TRBV5-5,medium-sized,CASSFNAGLNQETQYF,TGTGCCAGCAGCTTTAATGCGGGACTAAACCAAGAGACCCAGTACTTC
TRBJ1-6,TRBD1,14,TRBV3-1,.,CASSLGTENSPLHF,TGTGCCAGCAGCCTGGGGACAGAAAATTCACCCCTCCACTTT
TRBJ1-1,TRBD1,13,TRBV6-6,.,CASTGTANTEAFF,TGTGCCAGCACCGGGACAGCGAACACTGAAGCTTTCTTT